These 11 T cell receptor beta chains were all obtained from the same sample, sequenced in a study of blood T cell repertoires in COVID-19. TCRdb's table, derived via immunoSEQ multiplex PCR, lists solely in-frame clones and lacks some. The table shows approximately 220,000 clones, with around 90% occurring only once. Sequenced material: PBMCs or T cells enriched from blood (not recorded which). These receptors all stem from a woman aged 25 to 39 who had recovered from COVID-19.

The chain recombines TRBV7-3 with TRBJ2-7, with D tentatively TRBD2 (6 bases). Germline V gene lookup returns CDR1 SGHTA and CDR2 FQGTGA. V gave up 5 bases and J gave up 4 bases, with 18 bases separating them. This CDR3 is built from 15 residues. CDR3 region: CASSPSSGLIYEQYF. As DNA, the CDR3 is TGTGCCAGCAGCCCGTCGTCGGGACTGATTTACGAGCAGTACTTC.

The chain carries TRBV3-1 (or the pseudogene TRBV3-2) and TRBJ2-2; 10 bases agree with TRBD1. The CDR3 length is 14 residues. CDR1 LGHDT and CDR2 YNNKEL come from the germline V gene (reference sequence). With V trimmed by 3 bases and J by 10 bases, 5 bases remained unmatched. CDR3 region: CASSHKTGGVELFF. For the CDR3, the DNA is TGTGCCAGCAGCCACAAGACAGGGGGCGTGGAGCTGTTTTTT.

J is TRBJ2-7 and V is TRBV3-1 (or the pseudogene TRBV3-2); weak D call: TRBD1 (5 bases). This CDR3 region has 16 residues. From germline, CDR1 is LGHDT and CDR2 YNNKEL (reference sequence). V shed 1 base and J shed 0 bases, with 13 bases lying between them. For the CDR3, the DNA is TGTGCCAGCAGCCAAGTAAGGGGTGTAAACTCCTACGAGCAGTACTTC. Encoded protein: CASSQVRGVNSYEQYF.

V gene TRBV11-2 combines with J gene TRBJ1-5, with a weak D call TRBD1 (6 bases). CDR3 size: 16 residues. Germline loops: CDR1 SGHAT, CDR2 FQNNGV. V was clipped by 1 base and J by 0 bases, with 10 bases between them. CDR3 sequence reads: CASSLVPGHSNQPQHF. The CDR3 DNA is TGTGCCAGCAGCTTAGTACCGGGACATAGCAATCAGCCCCAGCATTTT. The full variable domain, with the rest looked up from reference TRBV11-2 and TRBJ1-5, is EAGVAQSPRYKIIEKRQSVAFWCNPISGHATLYWYQQILGQGPKLLIQFQNNGVVDDSQLPKDRFSAERLKGVDSTLKIQPAKLEDSAVYLCASSLVPGHSNQPQHFGDGTRLSIL.

The chain combines TRBV4-2 with TRBJ1-2, with D hard to call. Germline CDR1 reads LGHNA; CDR2 reads YNFKEQ. The CDR3 extends over 15 amino acids. V was pared by 2 bases and J by 0 bases, with 10 bases between. This CDR3 reads CASSQSQNTNYGYTF. The DNA for the CDR3 is TGTGCCAGCAGCCAATCCCAGAACACTAACTATGGCTACACCTTC.

J is TRBJ2-7 and V is TRBV7-2; D perhaps matches TRBD1 (6 bases). This CDR3 has 13 amino acids. The germline V gene encodes CDR1 SGHTA and CDR2 FQGNSA. The V end lost 4 bases, the J end lost 5 bases, and 12 bases lay between the germline ends. CDR3 DNA sequence: TGTGCCAGCAGCTCCCAGGGGCGCAACGAGCAGTACTTC. As protein: CASSSQGRNEQYF.

The chain joins TRBV18 to TRBJ1-1; 9 nucleotides align to TRBD1. Germline CDR1 is KGHSH and CDR2 is LQKENI. V was clipped by 3 bases and J by 0 bases; unmatched bases: 8. The CDR3 contains 17 residues. CDR3 loop: CASSPRQGGFMNTEAFF. In DNA, the CDR3 is TGTGCCAGCTCACCCCGACAGGGGGGATTCATGAACACTGAAGCTTTCTTT.

This clone was seen a few times. This chain uses TRBV7-3 with TRBJ2-1, with D unclear. The CDR3 spans 15 residues. Looked up from germline, CDR1 is SGHTA and CDR2 is FQGTGA. Between the trimmed V and J ends, which lost 6 bases and 0 bases, there was a span of 12 bases. The CDR3 is CASSLHDSSYNEQFF. DNA for the CDR3: TGTGCCAGCAGTCTGCATGATAGCTCCTACAATGAGCAGTTCTTC.

V is TRBV18 and J is TRBJ2-7, with 10 positions matching TRBD1. The germline gives CDR1 KGHSH, CDR2 LQKENI. V trimming: 2 bases; J trimming: 5 bases; junction bases outside the gene matches: 6. CDR3 length: 15 residues. Here the CDR3 DNA reads TGTGCCAGCTCACCATGGGGGACAGGGGAAGACGAGCAGTACTTC. As protein: CASSPWGTGEDEQYF.

The chain couples TRBV11-2 to TRBJ1-4, with 7 bases matching TRBD1. The CDR3 runs 14 residues. CDR1 SGHAT and CDR2 FQNNGV come from the germline V gene. With 5 bases clipped from V and 8 bases from J, the junction kept 8 bases outside the gene matches. The CDR3 is CASSPYRGWEKLFF. The CDR3 DNA reads TGTGCCAGCAGCCCCTACAGGGGATGGGAAAAACTGTTTTTT. Looking up the rest from reference TRBV11-2 and TRBJ1-4 gives the full variable domain: EAGVAQSPRYKIIEKRQSVAFWCNPISGHATLYWYQQILGQGPKLLIQFQNNGVVDDSQLPKDRFSAERLKGVDSTLKIQPAKLEDSAVYLCASSPYRGWEKLFFGSGTQLSVL.

The chain has TRBV3-1 (or the pseudogene TRBV3-2) and TRBJ2-3, with D tentatively TRBD2 (7 bases). V gave up 4 bases and J gave up 2 bases, with 19 bases separating them. CDR1 LGHDT and CDR2 YNNKEL come from the germline V gene (reference sequence). This CDR3 comprises 17 residues. CDR3 protein: CASSRRLGGGNTDTQYF. In DNA form, the CDR3 reads TGTGCCAGCAGCCGCCGACTAGGCGGGGGCAACACAGATACGCAGTATTTT.